Each of the 19 T cell receptor beta chains below was sequenced from the same sample in a study of T cell changes during pregnancy in multiple sclerosis. The repertoire was sequenced with immunoSEQ multiplex PCR; TCRdb's copy has only in-frame clones and lacks some. The sample holds tens of thousands of clones; about 84% are singletons and the top ten take less than 8.5%. The material sequenced was CD8+ T cells from peripheral blood mononuclear cells, taken before pregnancy. Every receptor here comes from a female donor with multiple sclerosis, enrolled in a pregnancy study.

The chain links TRBV30 to TRBJ2-2, with D tentatively TRBD1 (6 bases). The germline V and J ends were trimmed by 0 bases and 6 bases, with 11 bases remaining between them. This CDR3 has 14 residues. Germline lookup yields CDR1 GTSNPN and CDR2 SVGIG (reference sequence). CDR3 DNA sequence: TGTGCCTGGAGTGTACACAGGGTGGCCGGGGAGCTGTTTTTT. Translated: CAWSVHRVAGELFF.

This clone was counted a single time. This chain connects TRBV9 to TRBJ2-1, with 8 nucleotides matching TRBD2. From germline, CDR1 is SGDLS and CDR2 YYNGEE. V gave up 0 bases and J gave up 5 bases; unmatched junction bases: 7. CDR3 length: 16 amino acids. The CDR3 region has the DNA TGTGCCAGCAGCGTAGGGGTCCCAGCGGGAGACAATGAGCAGTTCTTC. Amino acid sequence: CASSVGVPAGDNEQFF.

The gene calls are TRBV4-2 and TRBJ1-1, with 10 bases matching TRBD1. The ends lost 2 bases at V and 10 bases at J; junction bases unmatched: 10. The germline V gene encodes CDR1 LGHNA and CDR2 YNFKEQ. The CDR3 covers 15 residues. Written as DNA, the CDR3 is TGTGCCAGCAGCCAAAGGACAGGGGGTCCTCTAGGAGCTTTCTTT. It encodes CASSQRTGGPLGAFF.

The genes are TRBV15 and TRBJ2-1; TRBD1 is a possible D gene (5 bases). With 1 base removed from V and 8 bases from J, the gap between germline ends came to 15 bases. The CDR3 extends over 15 amino acids. The germline CDR1 and CDR2 sequences are LNHNV and YYDKDF (reference sequence). CDR3 residues: CATSRVRLKGHEQFF. The CDR3 coding sequence is TGTGCCACCAGCAGAGTACGGCTCAAGGGGCATGAGCAGTTCTTC.

For the CDR3, the DNA is TGCGCCAGCAGCCAAGACCACCGGGACAGGGTAACCGATGAGCAGTTCTTC. As protein: CASSQDHRDRVTDEQFF. The chain carries TRBV4-3 and TRBJ2-1, with TRBD1 identical over 9 bases. Trimming cost V 0 bases and J 8 bases; bases outside gene matches: 11. Germline values: CDR1 LGHNA, CDR2 YSLEER. This CDR3 has 17 residues.

The chain uses TRBV19 and TRBJ2-1, with D possibly being TRBD1 (5 bases). There are 15 residues in the CDR3. Per the germline V gene, CDR1 is LNHDA and CDR2 is SQIVND (reference sequence). V was pared by 6 bases and J by 3 bases, with 15 bases between. The CDR3 DNA reads as TGTGCCAGTAGCCTCCAGATAGGGGACTACAATGAGCAGTTCTTC. Translated: CASSLQIGDYNEQFF.

This chain connects TRBV28 to TRBJ2-1, with 8 bases identical to TRBD2. Per germline, CDR1 MDHEN and CDR2 SYDVKM. The CDR3 consists of 18 residues. The junction had 16 bases not matched to a gene; V was cut back by 6 bases and J by 3 bases. The CDR3 region has the DNA TGTGCCAGCAGACATTATTCTCTCGCGGGAGGTTACTACAATGAGCAGTTCTTC. The encoded protein is CASRHYSLAGGYYNEQFF.

This chain joins TRBV11-2 and TRBJ2-7, with 8 positions matching TRBD1. The CDR3 totals 15 residues. Per germline, CDR1 SGHAT and CDR2 FQNNGV. V gave up 5 bases and J gave up 2 bases; unmatched junction bases: 8. As DNA, the CDR3 is TGTGCCAGCAGCGCTATTACAGGGGGTCCCTACGAGCAGTACTTC. Protein sequence: CASSAITGGPYEQYF.

This clone was recorded once. The rearrangement uses TRBV30 and TRBJ2-2, with TRBD2 matching over 8 bases. CDR1 is GTSNPN and CDR2 is SVGIG in the germline V gene (reference sequence). Unmatched junction bases numbered 8, after V lost 3 bases and J lost 5 bases. The CDR3 covers 15 residues. As DNA, the CDR3 is TGTGCCTGGAGGTTAGCGGGGACGGAAACCGGGGAGCTGTTTTTT. It yields the protein CAWRLAGTETGELFF.

This clone has a single count. The chain is built from TRBV28 and TRBJ2-2; maybe TRBD2 (5 bases). V lost 5 bases to trimming and J lost 5 bases, with 9 bases between them. Germline CDR1 reads MDHEN; CDR2 reads SYDVKM. There are 13 residues in the CDR3. The CDR3 coding sequence is TGTGCCAGCAGTCAACGGGGTACCGGGGAGCTGTTTTTT. Encoded protein: CASSQRGTGELFF. Complete variable domain (other parts from reference TRBV28 and TRBJ2-2): DVKVTQSSRYLVKRTGEKVFLECVQDMDHENMFWYRQDPGLGLRLIYFSYDVKMKEKGDIPEGYSVSREKKERFSLILESASTNQTSMYLCASSQRGTGELFFGEGSRLTVL.

V usage is TRBV23-1 and J usage is TRBJ1-2; D might be TRBD1 (6 bases). TRBV23-1 is an open reading frame, and its role is uncertain. V was clipped by 4 bases and J by 8 bases, with 17 bases between them. CDR3 length: 14 amino acids. The CDR3 DNA follows: TGCGCCAGCAGTCCACCGGGACAAGGAGGCGGCTACACCTTC. This encodes CASSPPGQGGGYTF.

The chain is built from TRBV7-6 and TRBJ1-1, with a tentative D call TRBD1 (6 bases). Germline V gives CDR1 SGHVS, CDR2 FNYEAQ. Trimming shortened V by 4 bases and J by 0 bases, and 12 bases separated the two germline ends. This CDR3 has 15 residues. CDR3 loop: CASSSRTVMNTEAFF. In nucleotides, the CDR3 is TGTGCCAGCAGCTCCCGGACAGTCATGAACACTGAAGCTTTCTTT.

This chain links TRBV10-3 with TRBJ2-1; 12 bases align to TRBD2. Trimming cost V 0 bases and J 3 bases; bases outside gene matches: 15. Per the germline V gene, CDR1 is ENHRY and CDR2 is SYGVKD. The CDR3 contains 21 residues. The CDR3 reads CAISESYGLAGRAPHYNEQFF. The DNA of the CDR3 is TGTGCCATCAGTGAGTCTTATGGACTAGCGGGGCGGGCCCCCCACTACAATGAGCAGTTCTTC.

This clone was seen only a few times. This chain uses TRBV10-1 with TRBJ1-1; TRBD1 might be the D (5 bases). The CDR3 sequence is 14 residues long. Between the trimmed V and J ends, which lost 2 bases and 0 bases, there was a span of 7 bases. Germline CDR1 WNHNN, CDR2 SYGVQD (reference sequence). The CDR3 reads CASSEDSLNTEAFF. The CDR3, as DNA: TGCGCCAGCAGTGAGGACAGCTTGAACACTGAAGCTTTCTTT.

This clone appeared once. The chain recombines TRBV29-1 with TRBJ2-7, with D possibly being TRBD2 (5 bases). V was trimmed by 1 base and J by 0 bases, leaving 16 bases between them. The CDR3 contains 16 residues. Germline V CDR1 and CDR2: SQVTM, ANQGSEA. CDR3 in amino acids: CSVEVPGKHSSYEQYF. The CDR3 region has the DNA TGCAGCGTTGAAGTTCCGGGGAAGCATTCCTCCTACGAGCAGTACTTC.

V usage is TRBV19 and J usage is TRBJ1-2, with a weak D call TRBD1 (5 bases). The ends were cut back, 3 bases at V and 6 bases at J, with 17 bases in the middle. Germline assignment: CDR1 LNHDA and CDR2 SQIVND (reference sequence). The CDR3 totals 15 residues. This CDR3 is CASSITPGLNDGYTF. CDR3 in DNA: TGTGCCAGTAGTATTACCCCGGGACTCAACGATGGCTACACCTTC.

DNA for the CDR3: TGTGCCAGCAGTCTCAATCTAGCGGGGAACACGATATACACAGATACGCAGTATTTT. It is translated as CASSLNLAGNTIYTDTQYF. J is TRBJ2-3 and V is TRBV28, with 9 bases lining up with TRBD2. With V trimmed by 5 bases and J by 2 bases, 17 bases remained unmatched. CDR3 size: 19 residues. Looked up from germline, CDR1 is MDHEN and CDR2 is SYDVKM.

J is TRBJ2-7 and V is TRBV5-5; possible D gene TRBD1, 5 bases. Germline CDR1 SGHKS, CDR2 YYEKEE (reference sequence). V was clipped by 4 bases and J by 2 bases, with 10 bases between them. This CDR3 contains 13 residues. CDR3 nucleotides: TGTGCCAGCAGCGTAGGGGTTACCTACGAGCAGTACTTC. It yields the protein CASSVGVTYEQYF.

This clone was seen only a few times. The rearrangement joins TRBV11-2 to TRBJ1-2; 7 bases are shared with TRBD1. The CDR3 extends over 14 amino acids. CDR1 SGHAT and CDR2 FQNNGV come from the germline V gene. With V trimmed by 7 bases and J by 3 bases, 8 bases remained unmatched. Here the CDR3 reads CASIGPGGHYGYTF. The CDR3 DNA reads TGTGCCAGCATCGGTCCAGGGGGGCACTATGGCTACACCTTC.